The present T cell receptor (beta chain) was sequenced within a study of CD8 T cells in ankylosing spondylitis (dated by TCRdb to the late 2010s). About the study as a whole: T cell receptor beta repertoires were profiled in healthy donors and ankylosing spondylitis patients so that disease-linked TCR variants could be found. In total, the full study cohort was made up of 85 to 140 healthy donors and 20 to 25 ankylosing spondylitis patients. Peripheral blood was sampled, and synovial fluid was also collected from ankylosing spondylitis patients.

CDR3 length: 13 amino acids, cysteine to phenylalanine. Only CDR3 DNA remains: 39 bases, in frame from the first base. The junction carries 12 bases between V and J, which are trimmed by 6 bases and 3 bases respectively. Reading the germline V gene gives CDR1 SQVTM and CDR2 ANQGSEA. Comments on this clonotype: Which antigen it targets is not known. One base away there is no much larger clone; base qualities are not given.

Paper-wide results and their limitations: The disease-linked clones had a CD8+ phenotype and were found at relatively low frequencies in peripheral blood. The disease-linked clones were reported to be significantly enriched in matched synovial fluid samples from ankylosing spondylitis patients. Blood from ankylosing spondylitis patients appeared to be characterized by a TCR beta motif made up of several highly homologous amino acid variants. Some TCR beta motif variants had previously been reported in synovial fluid and blood of reactive arthritis patients, which suggested common disease-initiation mechanisms.

TCRdb names Illumina HiSeq 2500 as the instrument used. TCR beta libraries were prepared by quantitative 5'-RACE with molecular barcodes. The original methods were these. A new computational method based on a probabilistic model of VDJ rearrangement was used to identify disease-linked TCR variants. The public reads were quality trimmed at Q25 with fastp and then assembled into clones with MiXCR by TCRdb, keeping productive beta chains. Entries that share a CDR3 protein sequence are merged under the most common genes and DNA. The V and J calls and clone size are TCRdb's, not the authors'. The sample table contains approximately 540,000 distinct CDR3 sequences; only one count was recorded for roughly 12% of them. The top ten clones comprise under 7.5% of the sample.

This sequence uses TRBV29-1 and TRBJ1-5; tentative D gene TRBD1, with 5 bases matching. This sequence originates from a male donor with ankylosing spondylitis. Sequenced: blood, either unsorted or a sorted T cell fraction (not recorded which). Here the CDR3 is given as CSVPGPNNQPQHF. The DNA sequence is TGCAGCGTCCCGGGACCGAACAATCAGCCCCAGCATTTT. The variable domain in full, with residues beyond the CDR3 obtained from the reference TRBV29-1 and TRBJ1-5 genes, is SAVISQKPSRDICQRGTSLTIQCQVDSQVTMMFWYRQQPGQSLTLIATANQGSEATYESGFVIDKFPISRPNLTFSTLTVSNMSPEDSSIYLCSVPGPNNQPQHFGDGTRLSIL.